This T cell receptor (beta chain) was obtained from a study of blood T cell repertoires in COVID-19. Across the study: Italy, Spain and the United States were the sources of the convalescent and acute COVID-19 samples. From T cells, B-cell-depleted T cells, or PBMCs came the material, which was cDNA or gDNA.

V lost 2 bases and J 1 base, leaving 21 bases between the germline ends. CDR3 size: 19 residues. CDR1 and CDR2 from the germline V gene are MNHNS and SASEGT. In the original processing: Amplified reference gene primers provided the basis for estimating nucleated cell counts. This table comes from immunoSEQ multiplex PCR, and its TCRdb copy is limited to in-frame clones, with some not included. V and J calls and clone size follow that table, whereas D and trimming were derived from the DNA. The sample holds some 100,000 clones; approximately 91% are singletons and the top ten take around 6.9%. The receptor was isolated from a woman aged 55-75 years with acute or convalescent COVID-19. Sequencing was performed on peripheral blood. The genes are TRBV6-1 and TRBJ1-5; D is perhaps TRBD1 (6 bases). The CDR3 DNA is TGTGCCAGCAGTGAAAGGGGGAAATTCATGGCGTTGAGCAATCAGCCCCAGCATTTT. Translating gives CASSERGKFMALSNQPQHF.